Listed below are T cell receptor beta chains from one sample, sequenced in a study of tumor-infiltrating lymphocytes in primary liver carcinoma. TCRdb redid the calling of the multiplex PCR reads with MiXCR, one entry per CDR3 protein. The sample yields roughly 25,000 distinct CDR3 sequences, roughly three quarters seen once. Material: liver tumor tissue from sampling region 5. These receptors were obtained from a woman aged 25 to 39 with primary liver carcinoma and hepatitis B virus infection. Each CDR3 is given with its conserved first and last residue. Each record gives: CDR3 protein, CDR3 DNA, CDR3 length, J gene, clone size, V gene, D gene. A D gene is named only where the DNA matches it firmly. Part of the rows lack a size; the others show once, few, many or a class for expanded clones.

CDR3: CACRLAPRVTGELLF; DNA: TGTGCCTGCAGATTGGCACCCAGAGTCACCGGGGAGTTGCTTTTT; length: 15; J: TRBJ2-2; size: NA; V: TRBV5-6; D: NA
CDR3: CAIRKAAGQGSMTGELFF; DNA: TGTGCCATCAGGAAAGCAGCGGGACAGGGTTCCATGACCGGGGAGCTGTTTTTT; length: 18; J: TRBJ2-2; size: NA; V: TRBV10-3; D: TRBD1
CDR3: CASSVDGHHPPTDTQYF; DNA: TGCGCCAGCAGCGTAGACGGACACCATCCACCCACAGATACTCAGTATTTT; length: 17; J: TRBJ2-3; size: NA; V: TRBV5-4; D: NA
CDR3: CASSYRDNEPQHF; DNA: TGTGCCAGCAGCTACCGAGACAATGAGCCCCAGCATTTT; length: 13; J: TRBJ1-5; size: NA; V: TRBV6-2/TRBV6-3; D: NA
CDR3: CSVGLTGGPVETQYF; DNA: TGCAGCGTTGGTCTCACGGGAGGGCCGGTAGAGACACAGTACTTC; length: 15; J: TRBJ2-5; size: NA; V: TRBV29-1; D: TRBD2
CDR3: CVSSRTRQGRGDMRYF; DNA: TGTGTCAGCAGCCGGACGCGACAGGGAAGGGGAGATATGCGGTATTTT; length: 16; J: TRBJ2-3; size: once; V: TRBV11-2; D: TRBD1
CDR3: CASNVEGQGRNEQFF; DNA: TGTGCCAGCAACGTAGAGGGACAGGGCCGCAATGAGCAGTTCTTC; length: 15; J: TRBJ2-1; size: few; V: TRBV9; D: TRBD1
CDR3: CASSQLGKVAGDSDTQYF; DNA: TGCGCCAGCAGCCAACTAGGCAAGGTAGCTGGTGACTCGGATACGCAGTATTTT; length: 18; J: TRBJ2-3; size: NA; V: TRBV4-1; D: NA
CDR3: CSVVDHRQGAGGANVLTF; DNA: TGCAGCGTTGTAGATCACCGTCAGGGGGCAGGTGGGGCCAACGTCCTGACGTTC; length: 18; J: TRBJ2-6; size: once; V: TRBV29-1; D: TRBD1
CDR3: CAGSSRAGNQPQHF; DNA: TGTGCCGGCAGCTCCAGGGCAGGGAATCAGCCTCAGCATTTT; length: 14; J: TRBJ1-5; size: NA; V: TRBV13; D: NA
CDR3: CTSSPPGMGADTQYF; DNA: TGTACCAGCAGCCCGCCCGGGATGGGGGCGGATACGCAGTATTTT; length: 15; J: TRBJ2-3; size: NA; V: TRBV5-4; D: NA
CDR3: CSVDGLAVTEQFF; DNA: TGCAGCGTGGATGGACTGGCCGTGACTGAGCAGTTCTTC; length: 13; J: TRBJ2-1; size: medium-sized; V: TRBV29-1; D: NA
CDR3: CAWSIWSEIGTDTQYF; DNA: TGTGCCTGGAGCATTTGGTCCGAGATAGGAACAGATACGCAGTATTTT; length: 16; J: TRBJ2-3; size: NA; V: TRBV30; D: NA
CDR3: CASSEFSGSALYF; DNA: TGTGCCAGCAGTGAGTTCTCTGGAAGCGCCTTATATTTT; length: 13; J: TRBJ1-3; size: NA; V: TRBV7-9; D: NA
CDR3: CSITTRGLWFGSQYF; DNA: TGCAGCATTACCACCCGGGGGCTTTGGTTTGGGAGCCAGTACTTC; length: 15; J: TRBJ2-5; size: few; V: TRBV29-1; D: NA
CDR3: CAWSDSSLTEQYF; DNA: TGTGCCTGGAGTGATAGTAGCCTCACCGAGCAGTACTTC; length: 13; J: TRBJ2-7; size: NA; V: TRBV30; D: NA
CDR3: CACSRVMAGVSGGLLF; DNA: TGTGCCTGCAGCAGGGTTATGGCGGGAGTGTCCGGGGGGCTGCTTTTT; length: 16; J: TRBJ2-2; size: NA; V: TRBV11-1; D: NA
CDR3: CASSFGAHSYNERFF; DNA: TGCGCCAGCAGCTTCGGGGCCCACTCCTACAATGAGCGGTTCTTC; length: 15; J: TRBJ2-1; size: NA; V: TRBV11-3; D: NA
CDR3: CSATSGPNEKLFF; DNA: TGCAGTGCTACGAGTGGACCCAATGAAAAACTGTTTTTT; length: 13; J: TRBJ1-4; size: NA; V: TRBV20-1; D: NA
CDR3: CASSRVHQETQYF; DNA: TGTGCCAGCAGCAGGGTGCACCAAGAGACCCAGTACTTC; length: 13; J: TRBJ2-5; size: many; V: TRBV2; D: NA
CDR3: CAGVLSSGYEQHF; DNA: TGTGCCGGTGTCCTGTCTAGCGGATACGAGCAGCACTTC; length: 13; J: TRBJ2-7; size: NA; V: TRBV11-2; D: TRBD2
CDR3: CASSYAGTSGTNERFF; DNA: TGTGCCAGCAGTTATGCCGGAACTAGCGGGACCAATGAGCGGTTCTTC; length: 16; J: TRBJ2-1; size: NA; V: TRBV6-5; D: TRBD2
CDR3: CASNSGSGQGTDTQYF; DNA: TGTGCTAGCAACTCCGGGAGCGGGCAAGGCACAGATACGCAGTATTTT; length: 16; J: TRBJ2-3; size: NA; V: TRBV11-3; D: NA
CDR3: CTSKRREDYNEQFF; DNA: TGCACCAGCAAGCGGAGAGAGGATTACAATGAGCAGTTCTTC; length: 14; J: TRBJ2-1; size: NA; V: TRBV10-2; D: NA
CDR3: CDSSLGSSGPGETQYF; DNA: TGTGACAGTAGCTTAGGGAGTAGTGGCCCGGGGGAGACCCAGTACTTC; length: 16; J: TRBJ2-5; size: once; V: TRBV11-2; D: NA
CDR3: CASSQGEGRGRTATNYGCTF; DNA: NA; length: 20; J: TRBJ1-2; size: NA; V: TRBV4-3; D: NA
CDR3: CASCLNLYEKYF; DNA: TGTGCCAGCTGCTTAAATTTGTACGAGAAGTACTTC; length: 12; J: TRBJ2-7; size: NA; V: TRBV11-3; D: NA
CDR3: CANSFLETNNYGHTF; DNA: NA; length: 15; J: TRBJ1-2; size: once; V: TRBV6-6; D: NA
CDR3: CASGQDSLTSGRAVTTDTQYF; DNA: TGCGCTAGCGGCCAAGACTCCTTAACTAGCGGGAGGGCGGTGACGACAGATACGCAGTATTTT; length: 21; J: TRBJ2-3; size: NA; V: TRBV4-3; D: TRBD2
CDR3: CSGGLYQETQYF; DNA: TGCAGCGGTGGACTATACCAAGAGACACAGTACTTC; length: 12; J: TRBJ2-5; size: NA; V: TRBV29-1; D: NA
CDR3: CPSTPGQGPRNEQFF; DNA: TGTCCCAGCACCCCGGGACAGGGACCGCGGAATGAACAGTTCTTC; length: 15; J: TRBJ2-1; size: NA; V: TRBV13; D: TRBD1
CDR3: CASRYTGGRAEAFF; DNA: TGTGCCAGCAGATATACAGGGGGGAGGGCTGAAGCTTTCTTT; length: 14; J: TRBJ1-1; size: many; V: TRBV11-2; D: TRBD1
CDR3: CASRLGTGEPFF; DNA: TGTGCCAGCAGACTTGGCACCGGAGAGCCGTTTTTT; length: 12; J: TRBJ2-2; size: NA; V: TRBV4-3; D: NA
CDR3: CASNQLDMVAEDSDTQYF; DNA: TGCGCCAGCAACCAACTAGACATGGTAGCAGAAGACTCGGATACGCAGTATTTT; length: 18; J: TRBJ2-3; size: NA; V: TRBV4-1; D: NA
CDR3: CASSLDRHTTDTQYF; DNA: TGTGCCAGCAGCTTAGATCGACATACTACAGATACGCAGTATTTT; length: 15; J: TRBJ2-3; size: NA; V: TRBV11-3; D: NA
CDR3: CSGATGSVVDERFF; DNA: TGCAGTGGCGCTACCGGGAGCGTAGTCGATGAGCGGTTCTTC; length: 14; J: TRBJ2-1; size: once; V: TRBV29-1; D: NA
CDR3: CASKTETSGYNERFF; DNA: TGTGCCAGCAAGACCGAGACTAGCGGTTACAATGAACGGTTCTTC; length: 15; J: TRBJ2-1; size: NA; V: TRBV11-1; D: TRBD2
CDR3: CAIGDGTTHSEQFF; DNA: TGTGCCATCGGGGACGGGACAACCCACAGTGAGCAGTTCTTC; length: 14; J: TRBJ2-1; size: once; V: TRBV10-3; D: NA
CDR3: CASSSEVDAQYF; DNA: TGTGCCAGCAGCTCGGAGGTAGATGCTCAGTATTTT; length: 12; J: TRBJ2-3; size: NA; V: TRBV7-9; D: NA
CDR3: CASSEMVVGNYEQYF; DNA: TGTGCCAGCAGTGAAATGGTAGTGGGAAACTATGAGCAGTACTTC; length: 15; J: TRBJ2-7; size: NA; V: TRBV6-1; D: NA
CDR3: CANSLVSGSYEHYF; DNA: TGTGCCAACAGCTTAGTAAGCGGGAGTTACGAGCACTACTTC; length: 14; J: TRBJ2-7; size: NA; V: TRBV11-2; D: TRBD2
CDR3: CASRRAGGVTWELFF; DNA: TGTGCCAGTAGGAGGGCGGGCGGAGTCACCTGGGAGCTGTTTTTT; length: 15; J: TRBJ2-2; size: few; V: TRBV7-8; D: NA
CDR3: CASSFSIVKDTQYF; DNA: TGTGCCAGCAGTTTTTCAATAGTGAAAGATACGCAGTATTTT; length: 14; J: TRBJ2-3; size: NA; V: TRBV28; D: NA
CDR3: CSTPGTGSGNTIYF; DNA: TGCAGCACTCCTGGGACAGGATCAGGAAACACCATATATTTT; length: 14; J: TRBJ1-3; size: NA; V: TRBV20-1; D: TRBD1
CDR3: CASSQGAGSSYNEQFF; DNA: TGCGCCAGCAGCCAAGGCGCGGGAAGTTCCTACAATGAGCAGTTCTTC; length: 16; J: TRBJ2-1; size: once; V: TRBV4-3; D: NA
CDR3: CASSRSGQSDSPLHF; DNA: TGTGCCAGCAGCCGCAGCGGACAGAGTGATTCACCCCTCCACTTT; length: 15; J: TRBJ1-6; size: medium-sized; V: TRBV12-3/TRBV12-4; D: NA
CDR3: CASRLVALESPLHF; DNA: TGTGCCAGCAGATTGGTAGCACTTGAATCACCCCTCCACTTT; length: 14; J: TRBJ1-6; size: NA; V: TRBV5-6; D: NA
CDR3: CASSWIGATQETQYF; DNA: TGTGCCAGCAGCTGGATAGGAGCTACACAAGAGACCCAGTACTTC; length: 15; J: TRBJ2-5; size: medium-sized; V: TRBV6-1; D: NA
CDR3: CTRGETLPGGAANTGELFF; DNA: TGTACCAGGGGTGAAACCCTTCCCGGGGGCGCCGCGAACACCGGGGAGCTGTTTTTT; length: 19; J: TRBJ2-2; size: NA; V: TRBV6-1; D: NA
CDR3: CTSSLVGTREGWDIQYF; DNA: TGTACCAGCAGCTTAGTAGGAACGAGGGAGGGGTGGGACATTCAGTACTTC; length: 17; J: TRBJ2-4; size: NA; V: TRBV5-5; D: TRBD2
CDR3: CSSSFMGHEQFF; DNA: TGTTCCAGCAGCTTCATGGGTCACGAGCAGTTCTTC; length: 12; J: TRBJ2-1; size: NA; V: TRBV11-1; D: NA
CDR3: CASNQDAGSSYNEQFF; DNA: TGCGCCAGCAACCAAGACGCGGGAAGCTCCTACAATGAACAGTTCTTC; length: 16; J: TRBJ2-1; size: NA; V: TRBV4-3; D: NA